The 15 T cell receptor beta chains in this list originate from one sample, sequenced in a study of T-cell reconstitution after alpha-beta-depleted transplantation in children. This sample's TCRbeta library carried unique molecular identifier barcodes. TCRdb redid the calling of the PCR reads with MiXCR, one entry per CDR3 protein. There are around 300,000 distinct CDR3 sequences in the sample; approximately 10% occur only once, and about a quarter lies in the top ten. Sequences were derived from peripheral blood, sampled 180 days after TCRalphabeta/CD19-depleted stem cell transplant. Every receptor here comes from a male patient under 10 years old who had a stem cell transplant for chronic granulomatous disease, so the T cells may come from the graft donor.

V and J are TRBV4-2 and TRBJ2-3, with TRBD2 as a possible D gene (6 bases). The germline gives CDR1 LGHNA, CDR2 YNFKEQ. CDR3 length: 14 amino acids. V lost 9 bases and J 3 bases, leaving 16 bases between the germline ends. In DNA, the CDR3 is TGTGCCAGGGGCCGGGACTTGGGGACAGATACGCAGTATTTT. It specifies CARGRDLGTDTQYF.

Many counts were recorded for this clonotype. V is TRBV28 and J is TRBJ1-4; 7 bases are a match to TRBD1. The CDR3 runs to 14 residues. Germline V gene sequence: CDR1 MDHEN, CDR2 SYDVKM. Losses at the gene ends were 5 bases for V and 8 bases for J; bases not matched to a gene: 8. In nucleotides, the CDR3 is TGTGCCAGCAGTGCCCGGACAGGTCGAGAAAAACTGTTTTTT. This translates into CASSARTGREKLFF.

This clonotype has a count of ten or more. The chain recombines TRBV20-1 with TRBJ1-1, with no clear D. The germline V and J ends were trimmed by 2 bases and 4 bases, with 14 bases remaining between them. The CDR3 is made up of 14 amino acids. Germline CDR1 and CDR2: DFQATT and SNEGSKA (reference sequence). CDR3 protein: CSARRSTGGTEAFF. The CDR3 DNA sequence: TGCAGTGCTAGACGTTCTACTGGTGGCACTGAAGCTTTCTTT.

This clonotype occurred many times. The chain employs TRBV3-1 and TRBJ2-3; D is unresolved. V lost 7 bases and J lost 5, with 10 bases in between. CDR3 length equals 12 residues. Per germline, CDR1 LGHDT and CDR2 YNNKEL (reference sequence). The CDR3 spells CASTGPGDTQYF. CDR3 sequence (DNA): TGTGCCAGCACCGGACCGGGAGATACGCAGTATTTT.

V gene TRBV18 combines with J gene TRBJ2-7; D remains ambiguous. This CDR3 is built from 12 residues. CDR1 KGHSH and CDR2 LQKENI come from the germline V gene. Trimming stripped 8 bases from V and 0 bases from J, with 8 bases between. Here the CDR3 reads CASATSSYEQYF. DNA for the CDR3: TGTGCCAGCGCCACCAGCTCCTACGAGCAGTACTTC.

This clonotype was seen repeatedly, ten times or more. The rearrangement links TRBV7-9 to TRBJ1-2, with D uncertain. The CDR3 contains 13 residues. The germline V gene encodes CDR1 SEHNR and CDR2 FQNEAQ (reference sequence). V was shortened by 2 bases and J by 5 bases, with 9 bases between the two germline ends. CDR3 coding DNA: TGTGCCAGCAGCTTAACCCGGGATTATGGCTACACCTTC. Translating gives CASSLTRDYGYTF.

This clonotype was found many times. The rearrangement links TRBV6-1 to TRBJ2-7, with 7 bases that match TRBD1. The J segment lost 0 bases and the V segment lost 5 bases, leaving 7 bases of the junction unmatched. The CDR3 is made up of 15 amino acids. Looked up from germline, CDR1 is MNHNS and CDR2 is SASEGT. The chain's CDR3 is CASSPNEGASYEQYF. Written as DNA, the CDR3 is TGTGCCAGCAGTCCCAACGAGGGGGCCTCCTACGAGCAGTACTTC.

This clonotype was counted ten times or more. The chain combines TRBV7-2 with TRBJ2-4; 13 bases fit TRBD2. Germline assignment: CDR1 SGHTA and CDR2 FQGNSA. The J segment lost 8 bases and the V segment lost 5 bases, leaving 6 bases of the junction unmatched. The CDR3 has 15 residues. DNA of the CDR3: TGTGCCAGCAGCGCAACTAGCGGGGGGGCTTACATTCAGTACTTC. This sequence encodes CASSATSGGAYIQYF. The full variable domain, with the rest looked up from reference TRBV7-2 and TRBJ2-4, is GAGVSQSPSNKVTEKGKDVELRCDPISGHTALYWYRQSLGQGLEFLIYFQGNSAPDKSGLPSDRFSAERTGGSVSTLTIQRTQQEDSAVYLCASSATSGGAYIQYFGAGTRLSVL.

This clonotype was seen many times. This chain links TRBV20-1 with TRBJ2-7; D is uncertain. This CDR3 contains 13 residues. Trimming shortened V by 3 bases and J by 1 base, and 10 bases separated the two germline ends. Germline V gene sequence: CDR1 DFQATT, CDR2 SNEGSKA (reference sequence). Here the CDR3 reads CSASLAPSYEQYF. CDR3 sequence (DNA): TGCAGTGCTAGTTTGGCGCCTTCCTACGAGCAGTACTTC.

This clonotype was picked up many times. The chain uses TRBV29-1 and TRBJ2-1; a weak D match, TRBD2 (6 bases). The CDR3 is 14 amino acids. Germline lookup yields CDR1 SQVTM and CDR2 ANQGSEA. V was trimmed by 7 bases and J by 0 bases, leaving 13 bases between them. The CDR3 bases are TGCAGCGGTTCAAGGGAGGTCTCCTACAATGAGCAGTTCTTC. Residues: CSGSREVSYNEQFF.

There are many counts of this clonotype. The CDR3 nucleotides read TGTGCCAGCAGCTCCGGGACAGGGAAAAACAATGAGCAGTTCTTC. As protein: CASSSGTGKNNEQFF. J is TRBJ2-1 and V is TRBV12-3 or TRBV12-4; 9 bases map to TRBD1. The CDR3 runs 15 residues. V shed 6 bases and J 5 bases; nucleotides not matched to a gene: 8.

This clonotype was recorded at least ten times. V gene TRBV28 combines with J gene TRBJ2-4, with 8 bases identical to TRBD1. CDR3 length: 14 amino acids. The germline V gene encodes CDR1 MDHEN and CDR2 SYDVKM. The ends lost 6 bases at V and 3 bases at J; junction bases unmatched: 4. The CDR3 DNA reads TGTGCCAGCAGACGAGGGACAGGCAAAAACATTCAGTACTTC. Translated, it gives CASRRGTGKNIQYF.

This clonotype was seen at least ten times. The rearrangement links TRBV29-1 to TRBJ2-3; 8 positions match TRBD2. This CDR3 region has 12 residues. The V segment lost 6 bases and the J segment 6 bases; nucleotides outside the gene matches: 5. Germline CDR1 reads SQVTM; CDR2 reads ANQGSEA. CDR3 sequence (DNA): TGCAGCGTGCTGACTAGCGCGGATACGCAGTATTTT. Residues: CSVLTSADTQYF.

On this clonotype: This sequence may be a read error, since a much larger clone differs from it by one base. The V call is TRBV29-1, the J call TRBJ2-1; D may be TRBD2 (5 bases). Germline values: CDR1 SQVTM, CDR2 ANQGSEA. With 7 bases removed from V and 4 bases from J, the gap between germline ends came to 20 bases. The CDR3 loop spans 15 amino acids. This CDR3 is CSATDGPWRYNEQFF. The CDR3 DNA reads as TGCAGCGCCACGGACGGACCCTGGAGGTACAATGAGCAGTTCTTC.

This clonotype was seen many times. This chain connects TRBV7-2 to TRBJ2-3; TRBD2 is a possible D gene (7 bases). The CDR3 totals 16 residues. Trimming stripped 8 bases from V and 5 bases from J, with 23 bases between. Looked up from germline, CDR1 is SGHTA and CDR2 is FQGNSA. The CDR3 DNA is TGTGCCAGCGGACTAGAGCTACGACAGGTCATAGATACGCAGTATTTT. This encodes CASGLELRQVIDTQYF.